This T cell receptor (beta chain) was sequenced in a study of shared clonotypes between healthy human individuals. Study-level results: Rarefaction showed that sequencing of sorted subsets was incomplete (despite large depth).

Here immunoSEQ multiplex PCR was the method, and the copy in TCRdb shows in-frame clones only, minus some. This sample has some 2 million clones; 90% to 95% occur once, and the top ten carry roughly 0.13%. As regards this clone: Its antigen is undetermined.

Naive CD45RA+ and memory CD45RA-negative subsets were split from CD4+ cells. The germline V gene has CDR1 SEHNR and CDR2 FQNEAQ (reference sequence). V lost 1 base, J lost 5 bases, and 10 bases lay in between. The CDR3 runs 14 residues. This chain uses TRBV7-9 with TRBJ2-3; D is uncertain. The sequence was collected from a man younger than 30 in good health. Specimen: naive CD4+ T cells sorted from blood. Subset here: CD45RA+ positively selected. CDR3 residues: CASSLEPLRDTQYF. The CDR3 nucleotides read TGTGCCAGCAGCTTAGAACCTCTGCGAGATACGCAGTATTTT.